These T cell receptor beta chains were read from a single sample in a study of shared clonotypes between healthy human individuals. The assay was immunoSEQ multiplex PCR, and TCRdb's table has in-frame clones only and misses some. The repertoire holds some 2.3 million clones, with 90% to 95% as singletons. Source material: naive CD4+ T cells from PBMCs. The receptor set was obtained from a man aged 18 to 30 in good health. Some clones in this sample may be carry-over from other donors' samples. Both conserved end residues are part of each CDR3. The order of the fields is J gene, V gene, CDR3 protein.

j_call: TRBJ2-7; v_call: TRBV10-3; cdr3_aa: CAISQPTDGQYF
j_call: TRBJ2-1; v_call: TRBV27; cdr3_aa: CASSLLLRALPEQFF
j_call: TRBJ2-5; v_call: TRBV7-2; cdr3_aa: CASSLVRKETQYF
j_call: TRBJ2-5; v_call: TRBV18; cdr3_aa: CASSHTSGLETQYF
j_call: TRBJ2-3; v_call: TRBV18; cdr3_aa: CASARTGGWVTDTQYF
j_call: TRBJ1-2; v_call: TRBV28; cdr3_aa: CATQSIPTGYGYTF
j_call: TRBJ2-3; v_call: TRBV5-1; cdr3_aa: CASSPGQSTDTQYF
j_call: TRBJ1-5; v_call: TRBV6-1; cdr3_aa: CASSEYGGAGNQPQHF
j_call: TRBJ2-1; v_call: TRBV27; cdr3_aa: CASSFGQIYNEQFF
j_call: TRBJ2-7; v_call: TRBV6-1; cdr3_aa: CASRETWDRDYEQYF
j_call: TRBJ2-5; v_call: TRBV5-1; cdr3_aa: CASSQGRETQYF
j_call: TRBJ2-2; v_call: TRBV6-5; cdr3_aa: CASSYSSLNTGELFF
j_call: TRBJ2-7; v_call: TRBV29-1; cdr3_aa: CSVIEDSYEQYF
j_call: TRBJ2-7; v_call: TRBV5-6; cdr3_aa: CASSRRPGHSYEQYF